This T cell receptor (beta chain) originates from a study of OX40 agonist ivuxolimab in advanced cancers. Repertoires were generated with immunoSEQ multiplex PCR, while TCRdb's copy carries only in-frame clones and drops some. The sample lists roughly 89,000 clones, about 88% occurring once. The germline V and J ends were trimmed by 0 bases and 6 bases, with 12 bases remaining between them. The V gene's germline CDR1 is LGHNA and CDR2 YNFKEQ. The CDR3 covers 14 residues. Individuals having autoimmune disease history or systemic immunosuppression were not enrolled. J is TRBJ2-7 and V is TRBV4-2, with D uncertain. The sequences come from CD4+ or CD8+ T cells sorted from blood, collected in a trial of the OX40 agonist ivuxolimab. The sequence was obtained from an adult with an advanced solid tumor such as melanoma, head and neck, liver or kidney cancer. CDR3 DNA: TGTGCCAGCAGCCAAGATTGGGAAAGAACCGAGCAGTACTTC. It translates to CASSQDWERTEQYF.